The rows below give T cell receptor beta chains drawn from one sample of a study of vaccination and CD4 T cells after COVID-19. In TCRdb, the PCR reads were re-called with MiXCR into one record per CDR3 protein. The data show 10,000 to 15,000 distinct CDR3 sequences, about two thirds seen once. For these TCRs, the target antigens are not known. The sequencing sample was made of CD4+ T cells from blood, cultured in vitro. These receptors all come from a human donor who had recovered from COVID-19. CDR3s include the opening cysteine and the closing phenylalanine or tryptophan. Fields, in order: J gene, clone size, V gene, D gene, CDR3 DNA, CDR3 protein. A D gene is named only where the DNA matches it firmly. Clone sizes are given selectively: once, few, many, or a class where the clone is expanded.

j_gene: TRBJ1-2; abundance: .; v_gene: TRBV24-1; d_gene: .; CDR3nt: TGTGCCACCAGGGGGACCGGAGACGACTATGGCTACACCTTC; CDR3aa: CATRGTGDDYGYTF
j_gene: TRBJ1-5; abundance: once; v_gene: TRBV6-5; d_gene: .; CDR3nt: TGTGCCAGCAGTTACTGGGGGATTGCTCAGCCCCAGCATTTT; CDR3aa: CASSYWGIAQPQHF
j_gene: TRBJ1-2; abundance: .; v_gene: TRBV28; d_gene: .; CDR3nt: TGTGCCAGCAGTTTACTCAGGGGTGGCTACACCTTC; CDR3aa: CASSLLRGGYTF
j_gene: TRBJ2-1; abundance: .; v_gene: TRBV19; d_gene: TRBD2; CDR3nt: TGTGCCAGTAGCCTATACCGAGCTAGCGGGAGCTACAATGAGCAGTTCTTC; CDR3aa: CASSLYRASGSYNEQFF
j_gene: TRBJ1-1; abundance: .; v_gene: TRBV7-2; d_gene: .; CDR3nt: TGTGCCAGCAGCTTAGGAGGGTTTTTGAACACTGAAGCTTTCTTT; CDR3aa: CASSLGGFLNTEAFF
j_gene: TRBJ1-2; abundance: few; v_gene: TRBV6-5; d_gene: .; CDR3nt: TGTGCCAGCAGTTACTTGGGGACGGTATATGGCTACACCTTC; CDR3aa: CASSYLGTVYGYTF
j_gene: TRBJ2-7; abundance: .; v_gene: TRBV6-7; d_gene: .; CDR3nt: TGTGCCAGCAGTTACCATTTTAAGTGGGGCGGGCGTTACGAGCAGTACTTC; CDR3aa: CASSYHFKWGGRYEQYF
j_gene: TRBJ2-5; abundance: .; v_gene: TRBV20-1; d_gene: .; CDR3nt: TGCAGTGCTCCCAGGACGGGCGACCAAGAGACCCAGTACTTC; CDR3aa: CSAPRTGDQETQYF
j_gene: TRBJ1-5; abundance: .; v_gene: TRBV2; d_gene: TRBD1; CDR3nt: TGTGCCAGCAGCCTCAGACAGGGGCCCCAGCATTTT; CDR3aa: CASSLRQGPQHF
j_gene: TRBJ1-3; abundance: .; v_gene: TRBV20-1; d_gene: TRBD1; CDR3nt: TGCAGTGCTAGACGGACAGGGCGCTCTGGAAACACCATATATTTT; CDR3aa: CSARRTGRSGNTIYF
j_gene: TRBJ2-5; abundance: .; v_gene: TRBV15; d_gene: .; CDR3nt: TGTGCCACCAGCAGAGATTTAGAGAACCAAGAGACCCAGTACTTC; CDR3aa: CATSRDLENQETQYF
j_gene: TRBJ1-6; abundance: .; v_gene: TRBV28; d_gene: .; CDR3nt: TGTGCCAGCAGGCCGGGACGCCTAAATTCACCCCTCCACTTT; CDR3aa: CASRPGRLNSPLHF
j_gene: TRBJ2-7; abundance: .; v_gene: TRBV6-2/TRBV6-3; d_gene: .; CDR3nt: TGTGCCAGCAGTTCGGACAGCTACGAGCAGTACTTC; CDR3aa: CASSSDSYEQYF
j_gene: TRBJ2-7; abundance: .; v_gene: TRBV5-6; d_gene: TRBD1; CDR3nt: TGTACCAGCACTGGACGGGGCAGGGGGTACGAGCAGTACTTC; CDR3aa: CTSTGRGRGYEQYF
j_gene: TRBJ1-2; abundance: .; v_gene: TRBV11-2; d_gene: .; CDR3nt: TGTGCCAGCAGGGCACTAAGGTACACTAACAGCTACACCTTC; CDR3aa: CASRALRYTNSYTF
j_gene: TRBJ1-5; abundance: .; v_gene: TRBV5-1; d_gene: .; CDR3nt: TGCGCCAGCAGCTTGGGGACGGCCAACAATCAGCCCCAGCATTTT; CDR3aa: CASSLGTANNQPQHF
j_gene: TRBJ2-7; abundance: .; v_gene: TRBV7-2; d_gene: TRBD1; CDR3nt: TGTGCCAGCAGCTTAGGGACAGGGGTGGGCTACGAGCAGTACTTC; CDR3aa: CASSLGTGVGYEQYF
j_gene: TRBJ2-2; abundance: few; v_gene: TRBV20-1; d_gene: TRBD2; CDR3nt: TGCAGTGTACGACGGCGGGAGGGCCTAGGCACCGGGGAGCTGTTTTTT; CDR3aa: CSVRRREGLGTGELFF
j_gene: TRBJ1-1; abundance: .; v_gene: TRBV11-3; d_gene: .; CDR3nt: TGTGCCAGCAGCCTGAGGGTGAACACTGAAGCTTTCTTT; CDR3aa: CASSLRVNTEAFF
j_gene: TRBJ2-7; abundance: .; v_gene: TRBV15; d_gene: .; CDR3nt: TGTGCCACCAGCAGGGACCGCAACTACGAGCAGTACTTC; CDR3aa: CATSRDRNYEQYF
j_gene: TRBJ1-1; abundance: .; v_gene: TRBV12-3/TRBV12-4; d_gene: .; CDR3nt: TGTGCCAGCAGTCCCCGGGAGGGGGGGGCGTGGACTGAAGCTTTCTTT; CDR3aa: CASSPREGGAWTEAFF
j_gene: TRBJ1-2; abundance: .; v_gene: TRBV5-1; d_gene: .; CDR3nt: TGCGCCAGCAGCTTGGGAGCCGGGGTAAACTATGGCTACACCTTC; CDR3aa: CASSLGAGVNYGYTF
j_gene: TRBJ2-7; abundance: .; v_gene: TRBV7-8; d_gene: .; CDR3nt: TGTGCCAGCAGCCCAGTAACCGACTACGAGCAGTACTTC; CDR3aa: CASSPVTDYEQYF
j_gene: TRBJ1-5; abundance: .; v_gene: TRBV6-2/TRBV6-3; d_gene: .; CDR3nt: TGTGCCAGCAAAATGGACTCACGCAATCAGCCCCAGCATTTT; CDR3aa: CASKMDSRNQPQHF